Each of the 8 T cell receptor beta chains below was sequenced from the same sample in a study of cytomegalovirus exposure and HLA in healthy donors. Vbeta (60) and Jbeta (13) primers were used in the PCR. Produced via immunoSEQ multiplex PCR; TCRdb's table is partial and in-frame only. The table has some 130,000 clones, 80% seen once. The sequenced sample consisted of PBMCs. These receptors were taken from a man aged 25 to 40 in good health.

The V call is TRBV18, the J call TRBJ2-5; 10 bases match TRBD2. Germline values: CDR1 KGHSH, CDR2 LQKENI. Losses at the gene ends were 6 bases for V and 2 bases for J; bases not matched to a gene: 0. The CDR3 runs to 13 residues. The CDR3 DNA sequence: TGTGCCAGCTCTAGCGGGAGGCAAGAGACCCAGTACTTC. It yields the protein CASSSGRQETQYF.

V and J are TRBV7-9 and TRBJ1-1, with 10 bases identical to TRBD1. CDR1 SEHNR and CDR2 FQNEAQ come from the germline V gene (reference sequence). J was trimmed by 5 bases and V by 5 bases; bases with no gene match: 5. This CDR3 region has 14 residues. CDR3 amino acids: CASSRQGARTEAFF. Written as DNA, the CDR3 is TGTGCCAGCAGCCGACAGGGGGCCCGGACTGAAGCTTTCTTT.

This clone was seen more than once but under ten times. The gene calls are TRBV7-6 and TRBJ2-3, with D unresolved. Trimming shortened V by 5 bases and J by 0 bases, and 18 bases separated the two germline ends. Germline V lookup: CDR1 SGHVS, CDR2 FNYEAQ. The CDR3 length is 17 residues. CDR3 region: CASSPQRRSSSTDTQYF. In nucleotides, the CDR3 is TGTGCCAGCAGCCCGCAGCGTCGGTCTTCTAGCACAGATACGCAGTATTTT.

This clone appeared a single time. This chain uses TRBV19 with TRBJ1-2; 10 bases map to TRBD1. Germline V gives CDR1 LNHDA, CDR2 SQIVND (reference sequence). The CDR3 length is 14 residues. J was trimmed by 5 bases and V by 4 bases; bases with no gene match: 4. The CDR3 DNA reads TGTGCCAGTAGTAGGGGACAGGGGAGTTATGGCTACACCTTC. It specifies CASSRGQGSYGYTF.

The chain uses TRBV6-5 and TRBJ2-2; D call uncertain. The germline V and J ends were trimmed by 5 bases and 6 bases, with 13 bases remaining between them. In germline, CDR1 is MNHEY, CDR2 SVGAGI. The CDR3 sequence is 14 residues long. For the CDR3, the DNA is TGTGCCAGCAGTACCCTTCTCGACTCCGGGGAGCTGTTTTTT. Translated, it gives CASSTLLDSGELFF.

V and J are TRBV27 and TRBJ2-2; D unresolved. The germline V gene encodes CDR1 MNHEY and CDR2 SMNVEV (reference sequence). The CDR3 extends over 15 amino acids. V lost 3 bases and J 6 bases, leaving 14 bases between the germline ends. CDR3 bases: TGTGCCAGCAGTTTGTCGAGAGTGATGGCCGGGGAGCTGTTTTTT. Encoded protein: CASSLSRVMAGELFF.

Of note for this clone: Its ends do not fully match the called genes, so a read error is possible. The rearrangement uses TRBV7-9 and TRBJ2-3, with 7 bases that match TRBD2. This CDR3 has 14 residues. CDR1 SEHNR and CDR2 FQNEAQ come from the germline V gene (reference sequence). The chain's CDR3 is CSSSLEGGRDTQYF. The DNA of the CDR3 is TGTTCCAGCAGCTTGGAGGGAGGGCGAGATACGCAGTATTTT.

V usage is TRBV19 and J usage is TRBJ2-1, with 7 nucleotides matching TRBD2. Germline lookup yields CDR1 LNHDA and CDR2 SQIVND (reference sequence). Losses at the gene ends were 5 bases for V and 1 base for J; bases not matched to a gene: 17. The CDR3 length is 19 residues. As DNA, the CDR3 is TGTGCCAGTAGTCCGGGACGCCTTGGGGGGGATGGGTCCTACAATGAGCAGTTCTTC. It is translated as CASSPGRLGGDGSYNEQFF.